This T cell receptor beta chain was sequenced during a study of T cell responses to AZD1222 COVID-19 vaccine. The J segment lost 1 base and the V segment lost 4 bases, leaving 0 bases of the junction unmatched. CDR1 and CDR2 (germline): LGHDT, YNNKEL (reference sequence). CDR3 size: 14 residues. Sequencing used immunoSEQ multiplex PCR; TCRdb keeps in-frame clones, though not all of them. This sample has 130,000 or so clones, with 92% found just once. This clonotype was obtained from an adult in good health. The sample was peripheral blood, taken on day 0 of AZD1222 vaccination. This chain joins TRBV3-1 (or the pseudogene TRBV3-2) and TRBJ1-3; 8 positions agree with TRBD1. The CDR3 loop is CASSRDRSGNTIYF. DNA for the CDR3: TGTGCCAGCAGCCGGGACAGGTCTGGAAACACCATATATTTT.